This T cell receptor (beta chain) appears in the sequencing data of a study of OX40 agonist ivuxolimab in advanced cancers. Overall study: Every 2 weeks, patients got intravenous ivuxolimab at one of six dose levels (0.01-10 mg/kg). Antecedent anti-PD-1, anti-PD-L1 or anti-CTLA-4 therapy was permissible, with 35% to 40% having received some.

In germline, CDR1 is PRHDT, CDR2 FYEKMQ (reference sequence). The CDR3 is 15 amino acids. The germline V and J ends were trimmed by 4 bases and 3 bases, with 15 bases remaining between them. General study findings and limits: Undetermined was the antigen specificity of the expanded peripheral T cells. Clonal expansion from baseline to week 6 occurred in both CD4+ and CD8+ T cells.

For this clone: Its antigen is currently unknown.

Only in-frame clones appear in the TCRdb table, and some are missing; sequencing was by immunoSEQ multiplex PCR. Of about 80,000 clones listed, around 94% are singletons. This chain links TRBV13 with TRBJ2-5; no firm D call. This clonotype originated in an adult with an advanced solid tumor such as melanoma, head and neck, liver or kidney cancer. Sequenced here: CD4+ or CD8+ T cells sorted from blood, sampled in a trial of the OX40 agonist ivuxolimab. As DNA, the CDR3 is TGTGCCAGCAGCTCTAAAGGTGGGCCAAAAGAGACCCAGTACTTC. Translating it yields CASSSKGGPKETQYF.